This paragraph reports one T cell receptor (beta chain). Its specificity is not known. Measured with immunoSEQ multiplex PCR; TCRdb has only the in-frame clones, and not every one. Here the sample spans roughly 41,000 clones, around 67% being singletons. Germline V gives CDR1 LNHDA, CDR2 SQIVND (reference sequence). V was pared by 0 bases and J by 1 base, with 7 bases between. The CDR3 is made up of 15 amino acids. Antigen-specific CD4+ T cells were expanded (with viral peptide pools) by the ViraFEST assay ahead of sequencing. CD4+ T cells were isolated after less than 13 days of culture. Having tested negative for nucleocapsid antibodies, the vaccine recipients showed no prior SARS-CoV-2 infection. Peptides at about 10 ug/ml and IL-2 at 9 to 10 IU/ml were added to 1.5 million to 2.5 million PBMC per well. Cultures got half-medium changes with IL-2 on days 3 and 7. This sample is part of a study of vaccination effects on CD4 cells after COVID-19. Regarding the study as a whole: Among infection- and vaccine-induced clones, marked clonal contraction occurred late after vaccination. There was only 1 of 255 vaccine-induced clones in healthy vaccinees that cross-reacted with common cold coronaviruses.

The chain is built from TRBV19 and TRBJ2-1; weak D call: TRBD2 (6 bases). The specimen was CD4+ T cells from PBMCs cultured with HCoV-OC43 spike peptides, collected before COVID-19 vaccination. Subset: HCoV-OC43 spike overlapping peptide pool stimulation. The sequence was collected from a human donor who received a COVID-19 vaccine. The CDR3, as DNA: TGTGCCAGTAGTATAGAAAGCGGGTCCTACAATGAGCAGTTCTTC. Translating gives CASSIESGSYNEQFF.